The clone carrying this TCR beta chain was seen many times. According to the study, TCR beta libraries were built with iRepertoire HTBI primers and CDR3-region Arm-PCR. TCRdb reprocessed the multiplex PCR reads via MiXCR and lists one record per CDR3 protein. The sample has about 530,000 distinct CDR3 sequences, approximately 16% seen once. The data derive from a study of regulatory T cells in long-lasting Graves disease. As to time point: newly diagnosed GD, antithyroid drugs for less than 3 months. The TCR library was made from RNA that had been extracted from PBMCs in TRIzol. Germline CDR1 and CDR2: SNHLY and FYNNEI. Trimming took 7 bases from V and 8 from J; bases not matched to a gene: 15. This CDR3 has 15 residues. The same data also contributed to another study, on T cells in Graves' hyperthyroidism and ophthalmopathy.

The gene calls are TRBV2 and TRBJ1-2; 8 bases are shared with TRBD1. The sequence was collected from a woman aged 35 to 60 with Graves disease. This specimen consisted of peripheral blood mononuclear cells (PBMCs), obtained at new diagnosis, from a patient treated with antithyroid drugs. The CDR3 loop is CASTPQGARDGGYTF. CDR3 coding DNA: TGTGCCAGCACCCCCCAGGGGGCCAGGGATGGGGGCTACACCTTC.